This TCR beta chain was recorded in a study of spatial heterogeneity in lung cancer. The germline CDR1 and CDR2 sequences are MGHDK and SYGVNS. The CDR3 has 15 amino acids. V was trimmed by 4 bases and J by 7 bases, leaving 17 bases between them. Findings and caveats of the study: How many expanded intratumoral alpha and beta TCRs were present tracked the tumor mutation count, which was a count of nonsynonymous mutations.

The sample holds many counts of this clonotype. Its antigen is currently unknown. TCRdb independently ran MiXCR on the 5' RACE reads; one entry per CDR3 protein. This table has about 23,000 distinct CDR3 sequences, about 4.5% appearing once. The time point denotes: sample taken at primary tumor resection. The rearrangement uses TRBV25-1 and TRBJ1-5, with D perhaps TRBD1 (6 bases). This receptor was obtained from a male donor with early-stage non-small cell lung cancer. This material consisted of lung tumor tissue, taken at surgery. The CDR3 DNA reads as TGTGCCAGCAGTGTCGGACAGAGGAGAGGGCAGCCCCAGCATTTT. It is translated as CASSVGQRRGQPQHF.